Described below is a single T cell receptor (beta chain) sequence and its context. As yet, its antigen is unknown. The CDR3 contains 13 residues. Deletions cut 1 base from V and 11 bases from J, with 9 bases between. The data were obtained in a study of T cell responses to AZD1222 COVID-19 vaccine. Study-level results: There were mostly white British donors and more females than males, and clonal diversity was possibly underestimated. Close to half of spike-specific TCRs reportedly recognize unmutated variant regions.

This table comes from immunoSEQ multiplex PCR, and its TCRdb copy is limited to in-frame clones, with some not included. The sample records about 110,000 clones, 80% to 90% being singletons. Sequenced material: peripheral blood, taken 28 days after the second AZD1222 dose. The rearrangement joins TRBV12-3 or TRBV12-4 to TRBJ1-6; D gene ambiguous. This clonotype was obtained from an adult who received the AZD1222 COVID-19 vaccine. CDR3 protein: CASSLDGPTPLHF. The CDR3 DNA reads TGTGCCAGCAGTTTAGATGGACCAACACCCCTCCACTTT.